A single TCR beta chain is shown here with its context. This entry belongs to a study of T-cell reconstitution after alpha-beta-depleted transplantation in children. V dropped 4 bases and J dropped 2 bases, with 5 bases sitting between them. The CDR3 runs 12 residues. Germline V lookup: CDR1 SGDLS, CDR2 YYNGEE. This sample's TCRbeta library carried unique molecular identifier barcodes. From the PCR reads, TCRdb called clonotypes with MiXCR, one entry per CDR3 protein. Of about 400,000 distinct CDR3 sequences in the sample, approximately 12% are singletons; the top ten hold 3.5% to 4.5%. The chain couples TRBV9 to TRBJ2-3; D ambiguous. This TCR was recovered from a human donor who donated a stem cell graft to a child with Fanconi anemia. The sample was PBMCs, taken from the stem cell graft. The CDR3 sequence: CASSYNTDTQYF. The CDR3 DNA reads as TGTGCCAGCAGCTATAACACAGATACGCAGTATTTT.